This T cell receptor beta chain was captured in a study of blood T cell repertoires in COVID-19. Trimming shortened V by 3 bases and J by 1 base, and 12 bases separated the two germline ends. The CDR3 is 15 residues long. Per the germline V gene, CDR1 is SGDLS and CDR2 is YYNGEE. Profiling relied on immunoSEQ multiplex PCR, and the TCRdb table lists in-frame clones only, not all of them. The table includes some 99,000 clones, around 84% detected once. The sequencing input was peripheral blood. The sequence came from a woman of 80 years or more with active or convalescent COVID-19. This chain connects TRBV9 to TRBJ2-3; no clear D. CDR3: CASSATSYRTDTQYF. For the CDR3, the DNA is TGTGCCAGCAGCGCCACCTCCTACCGCACAGATACGCAGTATTTT. The full variable domain, completed using reference TRBV9 and TRBJ2-3, is DSGVTQTPKHLITATGQRVTLRCSPRSGDLSVYWYQQSLDQGLQFLIQYYNGEERAKGNILERFSAQQFPDLHSELNLSSLELGDSALYFCASSATSYRTDTQYFGPGTRLTVL.